This T cell receptor (beta chain) appears in the sequencing data of a study of blood T cell repertoires in COVID-19. About the study: T cells, B-cell-depleted T cells, or PBMCs supplied cDNA or gDNA.

The CDR3 is 13 amino acids. Trimming took off 4 bases at V and 8 bases at J, with 12 bases between the two ends. The V gene's germline CDR1 is SGHKS and CDR2 YYEKEE (reference sequence). Membership in each cohort depended on participant-reported clinical history. Produced via immunoSEQ multiplex PCR; TCRdb's table is partial and in-frame only. Of some 190,000 clones detected, more than 75% appear once; the ten largest clones hold 3.5% to 4.5%. The sample was PBMCs or T cells enriched from blood (not recorded which). The sequence was collected from a man aged 25-40 years with acute COVID-19. This chain connects TRBV5-5 to TRBJ1-4; possibly TRBD1 for D (6 bases). CDR3 in amino acids: CASSGRGGEKLFF. CDR3 nucleotide sequence: TGTGCCAGCAGCGGGCGTGGGGGCGAAAAACTGTTTTTT.